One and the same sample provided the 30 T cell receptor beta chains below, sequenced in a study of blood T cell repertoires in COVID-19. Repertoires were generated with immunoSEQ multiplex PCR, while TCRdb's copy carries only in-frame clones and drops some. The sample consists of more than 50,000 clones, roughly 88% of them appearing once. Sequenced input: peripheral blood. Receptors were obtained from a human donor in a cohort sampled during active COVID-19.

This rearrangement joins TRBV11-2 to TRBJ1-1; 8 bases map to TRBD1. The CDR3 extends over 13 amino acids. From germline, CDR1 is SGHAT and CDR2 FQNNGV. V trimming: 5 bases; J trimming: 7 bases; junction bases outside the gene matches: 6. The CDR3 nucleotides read TGTGCCAGCAGCCAGAACACAGGGGGTGAAGCTTTCTTT. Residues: CASSQNTGGEAFF.

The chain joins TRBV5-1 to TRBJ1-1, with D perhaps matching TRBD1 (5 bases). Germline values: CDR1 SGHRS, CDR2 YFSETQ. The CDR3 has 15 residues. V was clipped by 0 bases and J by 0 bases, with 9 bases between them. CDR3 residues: CASSLGRTLNTEAFF. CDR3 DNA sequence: TGCGCCAGCAGCTTGGGACGGACATTGAACACTGAAGCTTTCTTT.

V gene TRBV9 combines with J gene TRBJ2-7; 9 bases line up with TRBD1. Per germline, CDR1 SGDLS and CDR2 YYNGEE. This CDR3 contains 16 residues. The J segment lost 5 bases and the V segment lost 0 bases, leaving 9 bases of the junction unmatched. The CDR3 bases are TGTGCCAGCAGCGTAGGGGGACAGGGCTGGGTGGACGAGCAGTACTTC. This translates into CASSVGGQGWVDEQYF.

The CDR3 DNA is TGTGCCAGCAGTTTGTGGGCAGCGGGAGGTACCGGGGAGCTGTTTTTT. Amino acid sequence: CASSLWAAGGTGELFF. The chain links TRBV28 to TRBJ2-2; TRBD2 agrees at 9 bases. V shed 3 bases, J shed 5 bases, and the junction held 7 bases outside the gene matches. The CDR3 extends over 16 amino acids. Germline loops: CDR1 MDHEN, CDR2 SYDVKM.

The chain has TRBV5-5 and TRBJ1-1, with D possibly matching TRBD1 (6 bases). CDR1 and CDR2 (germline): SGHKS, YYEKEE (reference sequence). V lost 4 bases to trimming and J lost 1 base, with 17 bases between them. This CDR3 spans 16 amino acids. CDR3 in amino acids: CASSHRWGGANTEAFF. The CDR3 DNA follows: TGTGCCAGCAGCCACCGATGGGGGGGGGCGAACACTGAAGCTTTCTTT.

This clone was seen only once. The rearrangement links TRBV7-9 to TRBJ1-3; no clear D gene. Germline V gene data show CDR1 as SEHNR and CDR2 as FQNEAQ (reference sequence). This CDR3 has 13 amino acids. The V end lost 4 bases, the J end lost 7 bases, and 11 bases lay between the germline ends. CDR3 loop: CASSSPVGNTIYF. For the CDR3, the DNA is TGTGCCAGCAGCTCCCCTGTCGGGAACACCATATATTTT.

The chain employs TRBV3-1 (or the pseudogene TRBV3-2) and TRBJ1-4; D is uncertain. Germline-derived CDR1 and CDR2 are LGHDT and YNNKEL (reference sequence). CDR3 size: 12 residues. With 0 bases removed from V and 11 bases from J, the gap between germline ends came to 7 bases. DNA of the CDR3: TGTGCCAGCAGCCAAGAAAGCATGAAACTGTTTTTT. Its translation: CASSQESMKLFF.

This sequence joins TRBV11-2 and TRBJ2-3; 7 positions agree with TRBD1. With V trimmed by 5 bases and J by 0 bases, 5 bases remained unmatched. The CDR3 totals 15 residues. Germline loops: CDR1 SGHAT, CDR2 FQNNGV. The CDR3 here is CASSPRTGSTDTQYF. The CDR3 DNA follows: TGTGCCAGCAGCCCCCGGACAGGCAGCACAGATACGCAGTATTTT.

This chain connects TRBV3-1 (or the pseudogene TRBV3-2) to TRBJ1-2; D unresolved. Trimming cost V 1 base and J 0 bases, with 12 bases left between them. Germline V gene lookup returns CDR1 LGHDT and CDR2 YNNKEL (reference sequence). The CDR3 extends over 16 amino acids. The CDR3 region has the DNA TGTGCCAGCAGCCAAGTCGGGATCGGAGCTAACTATGGCTACACCTTC. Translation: CASSQVGIGANYGYTF.

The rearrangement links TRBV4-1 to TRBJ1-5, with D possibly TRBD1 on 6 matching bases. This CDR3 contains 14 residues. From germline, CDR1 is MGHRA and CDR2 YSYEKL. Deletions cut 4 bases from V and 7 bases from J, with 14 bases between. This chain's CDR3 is CASSPAGARQPQHF. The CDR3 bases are TGCGCCAGCAGCCCGGCGGGGGCAAGGCAGCCCCAGCATTTT.

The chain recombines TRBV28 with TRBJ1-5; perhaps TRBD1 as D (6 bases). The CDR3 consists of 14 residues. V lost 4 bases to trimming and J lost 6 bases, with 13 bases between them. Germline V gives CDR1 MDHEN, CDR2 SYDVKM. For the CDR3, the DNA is TGTGCCAGCAGTTCTACAGGGTGGATTCAGCCCCAGCATTTT. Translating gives CASSSTGWIQPQHF.

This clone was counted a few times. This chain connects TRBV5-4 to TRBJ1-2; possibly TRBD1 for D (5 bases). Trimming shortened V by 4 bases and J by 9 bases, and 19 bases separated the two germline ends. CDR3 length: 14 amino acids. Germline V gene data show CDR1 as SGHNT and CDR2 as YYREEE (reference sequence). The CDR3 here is CASSLGVDSRSYTF. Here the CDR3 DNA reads TGTGCCAGCAGCCTGGGCGTCGACAGTAGGAGCTACACCTTC.

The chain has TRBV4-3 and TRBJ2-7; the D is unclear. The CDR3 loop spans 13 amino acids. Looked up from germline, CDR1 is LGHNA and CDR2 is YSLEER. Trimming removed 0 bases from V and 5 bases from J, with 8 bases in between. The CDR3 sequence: CASSQDGVNEQYF. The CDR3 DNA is TGCGCCAGCAGCCAAGATGGAGTTAACGAGCAGTACTTC.

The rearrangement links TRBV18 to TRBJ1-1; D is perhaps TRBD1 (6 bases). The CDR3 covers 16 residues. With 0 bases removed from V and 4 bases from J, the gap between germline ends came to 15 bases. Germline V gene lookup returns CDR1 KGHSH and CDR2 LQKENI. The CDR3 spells CASSPPTGESRTEAFF. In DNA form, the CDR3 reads TGTGCCAGCTCACCACCGACAGGTGAGTCGCGCACTGAAGCTTTCTTT.

The CDR3 DNA reads TGTGCCAGCAACCTAATACAGGGGAGTTATGGCTACACCTTC. It codes for CASNLIQGSYGYTF. The rearrangement uses TRBV5-6 and TRBJ1-2, with 7 bases that match TRBD1. V lost 6 bases, J lost 5 bases, and 10 bases stayed unmatched. The germline gives CDR1 SGHDT, CDR2 YYEEEE. This CDR3 contains 14 residues.

CDR3 sequence: CASSSQGSWTDTQYF. The CDR3 DNA is TGTGCCAGCAGCTCACAGGGATCGTGGACAGATACGCAGTATTTT. The rearrangement links TRBV7-9 to TRBJ2-3; weak D call: TRBD1 (6 bases). V lost 4 bases, J lost 3 bases, and 14 bases lay in between. The CDR3 has 15 residues. Per the germline V gene, CDR1 is SEHNR and CDR2 is FQNEAQ (reference sequence). The variable domain in full, completed from reference TRBV7-9 and TRBJ2-3, reads DTGVSQNPRHKITKRGQNVTFRCDPISEHNRLYWYRQTLGQGPEFLTYFQNEAQLEKSRLLSDRFSAERPKGSFSTLEIQRTEQGDSAMYLCASSSQGSWTDTQYFGPGTRLTVL.

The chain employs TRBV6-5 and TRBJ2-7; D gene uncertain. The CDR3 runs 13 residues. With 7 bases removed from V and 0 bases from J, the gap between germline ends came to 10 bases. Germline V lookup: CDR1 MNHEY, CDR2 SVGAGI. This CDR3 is CASTYINSYEQYF. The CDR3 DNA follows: TGTGCCAGCACCTATATCAACTCCTACGAGCAGTACTTC.

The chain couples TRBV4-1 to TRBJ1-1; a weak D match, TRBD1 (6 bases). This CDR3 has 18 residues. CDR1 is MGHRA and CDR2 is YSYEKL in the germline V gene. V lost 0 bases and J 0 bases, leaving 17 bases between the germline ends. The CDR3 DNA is TGCGCCAGCAGCCAAGACGCACTCGAGACAGGAATGAACACTGAAGCTTTCTTT. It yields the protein CASSQDALETGMNTEAFF.

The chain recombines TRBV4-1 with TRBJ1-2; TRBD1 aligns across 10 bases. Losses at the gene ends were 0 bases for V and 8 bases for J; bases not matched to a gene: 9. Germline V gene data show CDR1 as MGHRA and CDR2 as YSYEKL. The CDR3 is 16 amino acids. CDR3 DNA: TGCGCCAGCAGCCAAGATAGGACAGGGGGTAATCTCGGCTACACCTTC. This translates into CASSQDRTGGNLGYTF.

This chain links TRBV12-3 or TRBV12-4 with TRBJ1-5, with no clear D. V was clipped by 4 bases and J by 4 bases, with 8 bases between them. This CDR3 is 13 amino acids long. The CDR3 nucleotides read TGTGCCAGCAGTTCCTCCAGTAATCAGCCCCAGCATTTT. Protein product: CASSSSSNQPQHF.

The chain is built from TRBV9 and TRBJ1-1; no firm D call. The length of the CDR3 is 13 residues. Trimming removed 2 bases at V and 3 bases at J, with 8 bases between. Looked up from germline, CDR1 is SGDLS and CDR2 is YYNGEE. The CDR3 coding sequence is TGTGCCAGCAGCGTTACAGATTACACTGAAGCTTTCTTT. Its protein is CASSVTDYTEAFF.

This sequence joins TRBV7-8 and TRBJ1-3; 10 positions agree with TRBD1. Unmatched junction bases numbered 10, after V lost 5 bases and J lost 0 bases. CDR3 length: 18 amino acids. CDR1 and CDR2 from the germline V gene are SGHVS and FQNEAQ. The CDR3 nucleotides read TGTGCCAGCAGCCCCACGACAGGGGGCCCCGTCTCTGGAAACACCATATATTTT. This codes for CASSPTTGGPVSGNTIYF.

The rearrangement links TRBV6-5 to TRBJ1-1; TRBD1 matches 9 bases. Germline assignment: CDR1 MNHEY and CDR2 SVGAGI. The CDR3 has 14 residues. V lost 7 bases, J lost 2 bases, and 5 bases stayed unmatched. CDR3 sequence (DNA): TGTGCCAGCATCACAGGGGGCAGAAACACTGAAGCTTTCTTT. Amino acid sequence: CASITGGRNTEAFF.

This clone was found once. CDR3 nucleotides: TGTGCCAGCAGCTTATCGCAGGGCGATCAGCCCCAGCATTTT. It encodes CASSLSQGDQPQHF. The V gene is TRBV7-9, the J gene TRBJ1-5, with D perhaps matching TRBD1 (5 bases). CDR1 SEHNR and CDR2 FQNEAQ come from the germline V gene (reference sequence). The CDR3 length is 14 residues. Trimming cost V 2 bases and J 5 bases, with 10 bases left between them.

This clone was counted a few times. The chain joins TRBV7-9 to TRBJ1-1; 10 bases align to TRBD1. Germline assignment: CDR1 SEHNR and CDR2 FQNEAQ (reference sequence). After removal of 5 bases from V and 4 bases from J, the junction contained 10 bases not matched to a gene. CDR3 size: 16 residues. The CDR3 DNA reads TGTGCCAGCAGCCCGTGGGGGACAGGGGTTACCACTGAAGCTTTCTTT. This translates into CASSPWGTGVTTEAFF.

CDR3 nucleotides: TGTGCCAGAAGCTTGGTGCGAGTAGCAGCCTACGAGCAGTACTTC. This translates into CARSLVRVAAYEQYF. The J gene is TRBJ2-7, the V gene TRBV5-3, with unresolved D. TRBV5-3 is noted as an ORF with a role that remains uncertain. This CDR3 has 15 residues. Trimming pared 0 bases from V and 2 bases from J, leaving 12 bases between.

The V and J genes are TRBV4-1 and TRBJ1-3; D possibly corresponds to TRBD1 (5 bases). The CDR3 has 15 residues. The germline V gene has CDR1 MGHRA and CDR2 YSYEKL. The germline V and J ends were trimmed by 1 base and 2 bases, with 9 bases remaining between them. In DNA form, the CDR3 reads TGCGCCAGCAGCCAAGTATCGGGGGCTGGAAACACCATATATTTT. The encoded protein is CASSQVSGAGNTIYF.

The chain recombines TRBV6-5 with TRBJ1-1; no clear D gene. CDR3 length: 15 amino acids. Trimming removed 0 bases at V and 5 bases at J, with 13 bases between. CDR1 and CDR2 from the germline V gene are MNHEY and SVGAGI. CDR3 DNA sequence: TGTGCCAGCAGTTACTCTTGGAGTCGGGAGACTGAAGCTTTCTTT. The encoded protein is CASSYSWSRETEAFF.

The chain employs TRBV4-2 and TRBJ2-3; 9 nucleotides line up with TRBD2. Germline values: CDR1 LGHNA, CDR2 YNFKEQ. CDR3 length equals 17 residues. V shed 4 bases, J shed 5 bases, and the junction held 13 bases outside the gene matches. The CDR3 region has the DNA TGTGCCAGCAGCCTAGGACCTAGCGGGACACAGGGAGATACGCAGTATTTT. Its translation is CASSLGPSGTQGDTQYF.

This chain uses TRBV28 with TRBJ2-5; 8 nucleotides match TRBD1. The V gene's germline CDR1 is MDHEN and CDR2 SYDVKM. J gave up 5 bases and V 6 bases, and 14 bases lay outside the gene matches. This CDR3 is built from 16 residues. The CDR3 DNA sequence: TGTGCCAGCAGCCGACAGGGGCGTAGGTTGATGGAGACCCAGTACTTC. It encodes CASSRQGRRLMETQYF.